The rows below give T cell receptor beta chains drawn from one sample of a study of metastatic and nonmetastatic thyroid tumors. MiXCR re-clonotyped the PCR reads for TCRdb. The sample lists 25,000 to 30,000 clones, around 25% seen once, with about 15% in the top ten. Source material: blood. These receptors came from a female donor with papillary thyroid cancer or a benign thyroid nodule (not recorded which). Some clones in this sample may be carry-over from other donors' samples. The CDR3 runs from the conserved cysteine through the conserved F or W. D genes are given only for firm matches. Clone sizes are given selectively: once, few, many, or a class where the clone is expanded.

many	TRBJ2-5	TRBV6-2/TRBV6-3	TRBD1	CASSNRGDREETQYF	TGTGCCAGCAGCAACAGGGGGGACAGGGAAGAGACCCAGTACTTC
many	TRBJ2-1	TRBV25-1	TRBD1	CASSELNRTGNNEQFF	TGTGCCAGCAGTGAACTAAATAGGACAGGGAACAATGAGCAGTTCTTC
many	TRBJ2-1	TRBV5-6	TRBD1	CASSPDRGLSYNEQFF	TGTGCCAGCAGCCCGGACAGGGGACTTTCCTACAATGAGCAGTTCTTC
many	TRBJ1-5	TRBV20-1	NA	CSARGQGHQPQHF	TGCAGTGCTAGGGGGCAGGGCCATCAGCCCCAGCATTTT
many	TRBJ2-7	TRBV5-4	TRBD1	CASSDRGIYEQYF	TGTGCCAGCAGCGACAGGGGGATCTACGAGCAGTACTTC
NA	TRBJ2-1	TRBV19	TRBD2	CASSRTSGGWGYNEQFF	TGTGCCAGTAGCCGGACTAGCGGGGGGTGGGGATACAATGAGCAGTTCTTC
many	TRBJ2-3	TRBV20-1	TRBD2	CSAAGLAGGILLTDTQYF	TGCAGTGCGGCGGGACTAGCGGGAGGGATTTTACTGACAGATACGCAGTATTTT
NA	TRBJ1-2	TRBV18	TRBD1	CASSPRDRGQDGYTF	TGTGCCAGCTCACCAAGGGACAGGGGGCAAGATGGCTACACCTTC
medium-sized	TRBJ2-7	TRBV6-1	NA	CASSVEGRYEQYF	TGTGCCAGCAGTGTGGAGGGGAGATACGAGCAGTACTTC
many	TRBJ2-1	TRBV20-1	NA	CSAIRGSSYNEQFF	TGCAGTGCTATACGGGGGAGCTCCTACAATGAGCAGTTCTTC
NA	TRBJ1-5	TRBV20-1	TRBD1	CSASHPGQLSNQPQHF	TGCAGTGCTAGTCACCCGGGACAGTTAAGCAATCAGCCCCAGCATTTT
many	TRBJ2-2	TRBV11-1	NA	CASSLSSVRDNTGELFF	TGTGCCAGCAGCTTAAGTAGTGTCAGGGACAACACCGGGGAGCTGTTTTTT
medium-sized	TRBJ1-2	TRBV12-3/TRBV12-4	NA	CASSFSENYGYTF	TGTGCCAGCAGTTTTTCGGAAAACTATGGCTACACCTTC
many	TRBJ2-5	TRBV10-3	TRBD1	CAISEGTGRETQYF	TGTGCCATCAGTGAGGGGACAGGGCGAGAGACCCAGTACTTC
few	TRBJ1-5	TRBV6-1	NA	CASSGTRQVAIVNQPQHF	TGTGCCAGCAGTGGCACACGACAGGTTGCAATAGTCAATCAGCCCCAGCATTTT
NA	TRBJ2-1	TRBV27	TRBD2	CASSLPRLAGCFEQFF	TGTGCCAGCAGTTTACCGAGGCTAGCGGGATGTTTTGAGCAGTTCTTC
NA	TRBJ1-1	TRBV3-1	NA	CASSQNCGLNTEAFF	TGTGCCAGCAGCCAAAATTGTGGCCTGAACACTGAAGCTTTCTTT
many	TRBJ2-1	TRBV20-1	NA	CSARLLRGNNEQFF	TGCAGTGCTAGACTCCTCCGGGGTAACAATGAGCAGTTCTTC
many	TRBJ1-5	TRBV7-6	NA	CASSLTAGNQPQHF	TGTGCCAGCAGCTTAACGGCGGGCAATCAGCCCCAGCATTTT
NA	TRBJ2-7	TRBV20-1	TRBD2	CSASGVGSYEQYF	TGCAGTGCCAGCGGGGTTGGCTCCTACGAGCAGTACTTC
many	TRBJ2-3	TRBV9	TRBD2	CASSVGGGSGSDTQYF	TGTGCCAGCAGCGTAGGAGGCGGGAGTGGGTCAGATACGCAGTATTTT
NA	TRBJ1-3	TRBV19	NA	CASSVTENSGNTIYF	TGTGCCAGTAGTGTCACCGAGAACTCTGGAAACACCATATATTTT
many	TRBJ2-2	TRBV6-2/TRBV6-3	NA	CASSYSSDTGELFF	TGTGCCAGCAGTTACTCTAGCGACACCGGGGAGCTGTTTTTT
NA	TRBJ1-4	TRBV20-1	NA	CSARDFGGANEKLFF	TGCAGTGCTAGGGACTTTGGGGGGGCTAATGAAAAACTGTTTTTT
NA	TRBJ2-3	TRBV12-3/TRBV12-4	NA	CASTLGGDSTDTQYF	TGTGCCAGCACCTTAGGCGGGGATAGCACAGATACGCAGTATTTT
NA	TRBJ1-2	TRBV20-1	TRBD1	CSASSQGVYGYTF	TGCAGTGCATCCTCCCAGGGGGTATATGGCTACACCTTC
NA	TRBJ1-5	TRBV30	TRBD1	CAWSSTGTVNRPQHF	TGTGCCTGGAGCTCCACCGGGACAGTCAATCGGCCCCAGCATTTT
few	TRBJ2-7	TRBV6-2/TRBV6-3	NA	CASSEDSSSYEQYF	TGTGCCAGCAGCGAAGACAGTAGCTCCTACGAGCAGTACTTC
many	TRBJ1-2	TRBV20-1	NA	CSARGPSGVGNYGYTF	TGCAGTGCTAGAGGGCCTTCGGGCGTTGGTAACTATGGCTACACCTTC
NA	TRBJ2-1	TRBV5-1	TRBD2	CASSARTSGSYNEQFF	TGCGCCAGCAGCGCAAGGACTAGCGGGAGTTACAATGAGCAGTTCTTC
medium-sized	TRBJ1-2	TRBV7-2	NA	CASSLRTYGYTF	TGTGCCAGCAGCCTCCGAACTTATGGCTACACCTTC
few	TRBJ1-5	TRBV6-5	NA	CASSYLVGAAGVAQHF	TGTGCCAGCAGTTACTTGGTAGGTGCGGCCGGCGTGGCCCAGCATTTT
many	TRBJ2-3	TRBV5-4	NA	CASSLVQLSTDTQYF	TGTGCCAGCAGCCTGGTTCAGTTAAGCACAGATACGCAGTATTTT
medium-sized	TRBJ1-2	TRBV28	TRBD1	CARPTGGSRGYTF	TGTGCCAGACCGACAGGGGGCTCCCGGGGCTACACCTTC
many	TRBJ2-2	TRBV24-1	TRBD2	CATSEPGLVSGELFF	TGTGCCACCAGTGAACCGGGACTAGTTTCCGGGGAGCTGTTTTTT
many	TRBJ1-2	TRBV12-3/TRBV12-4	NA	CASSPQGVNYGYTF	TGTGCCAGCAGCCCTCAGGGAGTTAACTATGGCTACACCTTC